A single sample gave rise to the 5 T cell receptor beta chains below, sequenced in a study of T cell changes during pregnancy in multiple sclerosis. The assay was immunoSEQ multiplex PCR, and TCRdb's table has in-frame clones only and misses some. The sample has fewer than 55,000 clones, around 89% seen once. Sequenced material: peripheral blood, taken after pregnancy. The source of these receptors is a female donor in good health, enrolled as a control in a pregnancy study.

The DNA for the CDR3 is TGCGCCCCGGCCGGAACTGACGGACAGAACAATCAGCCCCAGCATTTT. Translation gives CAPAGTDGQNNQPQHF. The chain couples TRBV5-1 to TRBJ1-5; possibly TRBD1 for D (6 bases). The germline V gene encodes CDR1 SGHRS and CDR2 YFSETQ. Trimming took 10 bases from V and 3 from J, leaving 23 bases between them. The CDR3 is 16 residues long.

This chain uses TRBV25-1 with TRBJ1-2; a weak D match, TRBD1 (6 bases). Trimming shortened V by 6 bases and J by 7 bases, and 18 bases separated the two germline ends. The CDR3 runs to 14 residues. Per germline, CDR1 MGHDK and CDR2 SYGVNS. CDR3 DNA sequence: TGTGCCAGCAGGAGGGACACGGGAGGGTTTGGCTACACCTTC. Its translation: CASRRDTGGFGYTF.

The gene calls are TRBV5-1 and TRBJ2-1; TRBD1 might be the D (5 bases). V gave up 4 bases and J gave up 0 bases, with 17 bases separating them. CDR1 is SGHRS, CDR2 YFSETQ, per germline. The length of the CDR3 is 17 residues. CDR3 DNA: TGCGCCAGCAGCCCACTCCGGCAGGGCAGCTCCTACAATGAGCAGTTCTTC. Its translation is CASSPLRQGSSYNEQFF.

The chain links TRBV6-5 to TRBJ2-7; 10 nucleotides align to TRBD1. The CDR3 extends over 12 amino acids. V was clipped by 11 bases and J by 7 bases; unmatched bases: 8. CDR1 is MNHEY, CDR2 SVGAGI, per germline. CDR3 in amino acids: CACGTGAREQYF. The DNA for the CDR3 is TGTGCCTGTGGGACAGGGGCTCGGGAGCAGTACTTC.

The chain links TRBV6-1 to TRBJ2-5; D may be TRBD1 (6 bases). The CDR3 spans 15 residues. V was trimmed by 4 bases and J by 2 bases, leaving 14 bases between them. Germline CDR1 and CDR2: MNHNS and SASEGT. CDR3 loop: CASSAGAGAQETQYF. The CDR3 DNA reads TGTGCCAGCAGTGCTGGGGCAGGGGCTCAAGAGACCCAGTACTTC.